Each of the 16 T cell receptor beta chains below was sequenced from the same sample in a study of Graves' ophthalmopathy and Graves' hyperthyroidism. RNA served as the template for amplifying TCR beta CDR3 regions. The library came from an HTBI-primed first-round RT-PCR and a second-round multiplex PCR. Using its own MiXCR run on the multiplex PCR reads, TCRdb lists one record per CDR3 protein. The sample has approximately 540,000 distinct CDR3 sequences; approximately 35% are singletons. Sequenced input: peripheral blood or thyroid tissue (not recorded which). The receptors derive from an adult man with Graves' hyperthyroidism.

The rearrangement joins TRBV5-1 to TRBJ2-3; D is unresolved. The CDR3 is 17 amino acids. The germline V gene encodes CDR1 SGHRS and CDR2 YFSETQ. The V and J ends lost 0 bases and 0 bases respectively, with 14 bases between them. The CDR3 loop is CASSLVGGSASTDTQYF. The CDR3 DNA reads as TGCGCCAGCAGCTTGGTGGGCGGCTCGGCTAGCACAGATACGCAGTATTTT.

Note on this clonotype: This likely comes from a read error, as the CDR3 has no conserved phenylalanine or tryptophan at its end. The gene calls are TRBV20-1 and TRBJ2-7; perhaps D is TRBD1 or TRBD2 (5 bases each). This CDR3 contains 11 residues. Germline CDR1 reads DFQATT; CDR2 reads SNEGSKA (reference sequence). V was cut by 3 bases and J by 5 bases, with 8 bases left in between. The CDR3 DNA follows: TGCAGTGCTAGGCGAGGGGACGAGCAGTACCTC. Translation gives CSARRGDEQYL.

This clonotype was found a few times. The J gene is TRBJ2-5, the V gene TRBV6-6, with TRBD2 identical over 10 bases. This CDR3 spans 14 amino acids. With 7 bases clipped from V and 1 base from J, the junction kept 3 bases outside the gene matches. The germline V gene encodes CDR1 MNHNY and CDR2 SVGAGI (reference sequence). The CDR3 DNA is TGTGCCAGCATCAGGACTAGCGGCCAAGAGACCCAGTACTTC. It yields the protein CASIRTSGQETQYF.

Comment on this clonotype: A much larger clone is a single base away; this may be a read error. V is TRBV10-3 and J is TRBJ1-6, with 9 bases aligning to TRBD1. Germline CDR1 ENHRY, CDR2 SYGVKD. V shed 2 bases, J shed 10 bases, and the junction held 6 bases outside the gene matches. The CDR3 is made up of 15 amino acids. The CDR3 loop reads CAISELGTGYSPLHF. CDR3 sequence (DNA): TGTGCCATCAGTGAGCTCGGGACAGGGTACTCACCCCTCCACTTT.

The genes are TRBV7-3 and TRBJ2-7; D gene unclear. V gave up 5 bases and J gave up 0 bases, with 8 bases separating them. The germline CDR1 and CDR2 sequences are SGHTA and FQGTGA. The CDR3 runs 13 residues. The CDR3: CASSPALSYEQYF. CDR3 DNA sequence: TGTGCCAGCAGCCCGGCCCTCTCCTACGAGCAGTACTTC.

The DNA for the CDR3 is TGTGCCAGCAGCTTATCGGGACAGGAGGGCAATGAGCAGTACTTC. Its protein product is CASSLSGQEGNEQYF. The genes are TRBV7-9 and TRBJ2-7; TRBD1 matches at 8 bases. The ends lost 2 bases at V and 7 bases at J; junction bases unmatched: 10. Germline CDR1 reads SEHNR; CDR2 reads FQNEAQ (reference sequence). This CDR3 contains 15 residues. The full variable domain, completed using reference TRBV7-9 and TRBJ2-7, is DTGVSQNPRHKITKRGQNVTFRCDPISEHNRLYWYRQTLGQGPEFLTYFQNEAQLEKSRLLSDRFSAERPKGSFSTLEIQRTEQGDSAMYLCASSLSGQEGNEQYFGPGTRLTVT.

This clonotype has just a few counts. J is TRBJ2-7 and V is TRBV7-8; 9 nucleotides match TRBD2. Germline-derived CDR1 and CDR2 are SGHVS and FQNEAQ. CDR3 length: 17 amino acids. V dropped 1 base and J dropped 2; count of bases not matched to a gene: 9. The CDR3 is CASSLEGAGGAPYEQYF. The CDR3 nucleotides read TGTGCCAGCAGCTTAGAGGGAGCGGGGGGTGCCCCCTACGAGCAGTACTTC. The full variable domain, its missing parts supplied by reference TRBV7-8 and TRBJ2-7, is GAGVSQSPRYKVAKRGQDVALRCDPISGHVSLFWYQQALGQGPEFLTYFQNEAQLDKSGLPSDRFFAERPEGSVSTLKIQRTQQEDSAVYLCASSLEGAGGAPYEQYFGPGTRLTVT.

The chain carries TRBV29-1 and TRBJ1-1, with D hard to call. The V end was cut by 6 bases, the J end by 5 bases, with 7 bases between. The germline CDR1 and CDR2 sequences are SQVTM and ANQGSEA. CDR3 length: 10 amino acids. CDR3 amino acids: CSVAGTEAFF. CDR3 bases: TGCAGCGTGGCCGGGACTGAAGCTTTCTTT.

This clonotype showed up just a few times. In nucleotides, the CDR3 is TGTGCCACCAGTGATTTGCACTTGCAGACCCATAGCACAGATACGCAGTATTTT. Translation gives CATSDLHLQTHSTDTQYF. The gene calls are TRBV24-1 and TRBJ2-3; D ambiguous. Trimming shortened V by 0 bases and J by 0 bases, and 15 bases separated the two germline ends. CDR1 is KGHDR, CDR2 SFDVKD, per germline. The CDR3 covers 18 residues.

The gene calls are TRBV7-3 and TRBJ2-3; D perhaps matches TRBD1 (5 bases). V gave up 0 bases and J gave up 5 bases, with 9 bases separating them. The CDR3 length is 14 residues. The germline CDR1 and CDR2 sequences are SGHTA and FQGTGA. The CDR3 is CASSLTQGIDTQYF. In nucleotides, the CDR3 is TGTGCCAGCAGCTTAACGCAGGGTATAGATACGCAGTATTTT. Based on the CDR3 plus reference TRBV7-3 and TRBJ2-3, the full variable domain is GAGVSQTPSNKVTEKGKYVELRCDPISGHTALYWYRQSLGQGPEFLIYFQGTGAADDSGLPNDRFFAVRPEGSVSTLKIQRTERGDSAVYLCASSLTQGIDTQYFGPGTRLTVL.

The rearrangement links TRBV7-2 to TRBJ1-1, with TRBD1 matching 7 bases. The ends lost 5 bases at V and 0 bases at J; junction bases unmatched: 15. This CDR3 has 18 residues. In germline, CDR1 is SGHTA, CDR2 FQGNSA. CDR3 DNA sequence: TGTGCCAGCAGCCAAGATCCGGCCGGGACAGCCATGAACACTGAAGCTTTCTTT. Encoded protein: CASSQDPAGTAMNTEAFF.

Regarding this clonotype: This clone may be a read error of a much larger clone one base away. This chain connects TRBV6-5 to TRBJ2-7; D not resolved. Germline CDR1 MNHEY, CDR2 SVGAGI. V was clipped by 2 bases and J by 9 bases, with 20 bases between them. This CDR3 contains 15 residues. CDR3 in amino acids: CASSYVASSRSGQYF. The CDR3 nucleotides read TGTGCCAGCAGTTACGTGGCCAGCTCCCGTTCCGGGCAGTACTTC.

This rearrangement joins TRBV2 to TRBJ1-2; TRBD1 is a possible D gene (5 bases). In germline, CDR1 is SNHLY, CDR2 FYNNEI. Deletions cut 6 bases from V and 6 bases from J, with 20 bases between. This CDR3 spans 15 amino acids. The DNA of the CDR3 is TGTGCCAGCAGGTTAGCGCTTCACAGGAAGGATGGCTACACCTTC. Residues: CASRLALHRKDGYTF.

This clonotype has only a few counts. V and J are TRBV13 and TRBJ1-3; the match to TRBD1 covers 9 bases. V trimming: 6 bases; J trimming: 3 bases; junction bases outside the gene matches: 6. The germline V gene encodes CDR1 PRHDT and CDR2 FYEKMQ (reference sequence). This CDR3 has 15 amino acids. CDR3 nucleotide sequence: TGTGCCAGCAGTTGGACAGGGGAGTTTGGAAACACCATATATTTT. Translation: CASSWTGEFGNTIYF.

This clonotype occurred many times. The V call is TRBV2, the J call TRBJ1-4; D is possibly TRBD1 (5 bases). Germline V gives CDR1 SNHLY, CDR2 FYNNEI. The CDR3 covers 13 residues. The V end lost 6 bases, the J end lost 8 bases, and 13 bases lay between the germline ends. CDR3 sequence: CASRKGREEKLFF. The CDR3 DNA follows: TGTGCCAGCAGAAAGGGCAGGGAAGAAAAACTGTTTTTT.

This clonotype was seen repeatedly, ten times or more. J is TRBJ1-1 and V is TRBV9; D may be TRBD1 (6 bases). The V gene's germline CDR1 is SGDLS and CDR2 YYNGEE. The CDR3 is 14 residues long. Trimming left V 2 bases short and J 1 base short, with 9 bases between. CDR3 residues: CASSVGHWNTEAFF. The CDR3 DNA reads TGTGCCAGCAGCGTGGGACACTGGAACACTGAAGCTTTCTTT.